These T cell receptor beta chains were read from a single sample in a study of Tregs in tolerant kidney transplant recipients. Sequencing used immunoSEQ multiplex PCR; TCRdb keeps in-frame clones, though not all of them. Of about 64,000 clones in the sample, 87% were seen once. The sample here was CD4+ T cells from blood (PBMCs), taken 6 months after the transplant. Receptors originate from a human patient who received a combined kidney and bone marrow transplant. Some T cells may be transferred from the graft donor. CDR3s include the opening cysteine and the closing phenylalanine or tryptophan. D genes are given only for firm matches. Some rows mark clone size as missing; the rest say once, few, many or name a class of expanded clone.

clone_size d_call j_call v_call cdr3_aa cdr3_nt
. . TRBJ2-4 TRBV11-3 CASSLGGNIQYF TGTGCCAGCAGCTTGGGGGGAAACATTCAGTACTTC
. TRBD1 TRBJ2-1 TRBV4-3 CASNPKTGYNEQFF TGCGCCAGCAACCCAAAGACAGGGTACAATGAGCAGTTCTTC
. TRBD2 TRBJ2-7 TRBV5-1 CASSPRTSGSAYEQYF TGCGCCAGCAGCCCGCGGACTAGCGGAAGCGCCTACGAGCAGTACTTC
. TRBD2 TRBJ2-5 TRBV7-3 CASSPFSGGGKGTQYF TGTGCCAGCAGCCCCTTTAGCGGGGGGGGAAAAGGGACCCAGTACTTC
. . TRBJ1-2 TRBV28 CASSLWGSTNYGYTF TGTGCCAGCAGTTTGTGGGGCAGCACTAACTATGGCTACACCTTC
. . TRBJ2-7 TRBV5-8 CASSSVRTRPLYEQYF TGTGCCAGCAGCTCTGTTAGGACACGTCCTCTCTACGAGCAGTACTTC
. . TRBJ2-7 TRBV4-1 CASQAPRGDGAYEQYF TGCGCCAGCCAAGCCCCCAGGGGAGACGGGGCCTACGAGCAGTACTTC
. . TRBJ1-5 TRBV30 CAWSPPQGSQPQHF TGTGCCTGGTCCCCCCCCCAGGGATCCCAGCCCCAGCATTTT
. TRBD1 TRBJ2-7 TRBV10-3 CASVNPLDRTGTTYEQYF TGTGCCTCCGTTAATCCTTTAGATCGGACAGGAACAACCTACGAGCAGTACTTC
. . TRBJ2-3 TRBV30 CAWSVLGATDTQYF TGTGCCTGGAGTGTACTTGGTGCCACAGATACGCAGTATTTT
. TRBD1 TRBJ2-3 TRBV28 CANRDRSTDTQYF TGTGCCAACCGGGACAGGAGCACAGATACGCAGTATTTT
. . TRBJ1-2 TRBV29-1 CSVVRGQKGWYGYTF TGCAGCGTTGTACGGGGTCAGAAGGGTTGGTATGGCTACACCTTC
. . TRBJ2-7 TRBV2 CASNRRGADYEQYF TGTGCCAGCAACCGACGGGGGGCGGACTACGAGCAGTACTTC
. . TRBJ1-3 TRBV11-2 CASSSSIAGNTIYF TGTGCCAGCAGCTCCTCTATCGCCGGAAACACCATATATTTT
. . TRBJ2-2 TRBV5-1 CASSPLTGELFF TGCGCCAGCAGCCCCTTGACCGGGGAGCTGTTTTTT
few . TRBJ1-2 TRBV6-1 CASREPGGGSSGYTF TGTGCCAGCAGGGAACCCGGGGGGGGCTCAAGTGGCTACACCTTC
. TRBD1 TRBJ2-2 TRBV19 CASSTGTGSFIGELFF TGTGCCAGTAGTACCGGGACAGGTAGTTTTATCGGGGAGCTGTTTTTT
. . TRBJ2-1 TRBV7-3 CASSPQGGGDYNEQFF TGTGCCAGCAGCCCCCAGGGGGGCGGTGATTACAATGAGCAGTTCTTC
. TRBD1 TRBJ2-7 TRBV19 CASTGTGESSYEQYF TGTGCCAGCACCGGGACAGGGGAAAGCTCCTACGAGCAGTACTTC
. . TRBJ2-2 TRBV27 CASSTRLVYRTGELFF TGTGCCAGCAGTACGCGACTAGTATATCGCACCGGGGAGCTGTTTTTT
few TRBD1 TRBJ1-1 TRBV5-4 CASSLQGMNTEAFF TGTGCCAGCAGCCTACAGGGGATGAACACTGAAGCTTTCTTT
. . TRBJ2-7 TRBV19 CASSKGGFGREQYF TGTGCCAGTAGTAAAGGGGGTTTTGGTCGCGAGCAGTACTTC
. TRBD2 TRBJ2-7 TRBV10-3 CAISESLAGGRSYEQYF TGTGCCATCAGTGAGTCCCTAGCGGGGGGCAGATCCTACGAGCAGTACTTC
. . TRBJ1-1 TRBV7-9 CATHDGVNTEAFF TGTGCCACCCACGACGGGGTAAACACTGAAGCTTTCTTT
. . TRBJ1-2 TRBV10-1 CASSEGGGSGGYTF TGCGCCAGCAGTGAGGGGGGGGGCTCCGGTGGCTACACCTTC
. TRBD1 TRBJ2-7 TRBV12-5 CASGQDRGGYEQYF TGTGCTAGTGGCCAGGACAGGGGGGGATACGAGCAGTACTTC
. . TRBJ1-5 TRBV21-1 CASSKEGGMGNQPQHF TGTGCCAGCAGCAAAGAGGGGGGGATGGGGAATCAGCCCCAGCATTTT